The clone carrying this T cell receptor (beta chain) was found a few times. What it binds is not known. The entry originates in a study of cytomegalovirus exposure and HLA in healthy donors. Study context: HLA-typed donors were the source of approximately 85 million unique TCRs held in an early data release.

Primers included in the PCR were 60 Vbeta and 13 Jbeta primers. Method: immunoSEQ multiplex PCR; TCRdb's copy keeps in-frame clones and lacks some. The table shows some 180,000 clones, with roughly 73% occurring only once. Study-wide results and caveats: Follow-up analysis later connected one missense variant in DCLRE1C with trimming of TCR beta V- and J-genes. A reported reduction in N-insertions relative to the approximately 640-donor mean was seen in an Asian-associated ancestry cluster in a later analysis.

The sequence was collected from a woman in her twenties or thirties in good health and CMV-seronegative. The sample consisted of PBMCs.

The CDR3 region is CSADSVYEAFF. CDR3 sequence (DNA): TGCAGTGCTGACAGTGTCTACGAAGCTTTCTTT. V is TRBV20-1 and J is TRBJ1-1; TRBD1 is a possible D gene (5 bases). Germline V gives CDR1 DFQATT, CDR2 SNEGSKA (reference sequence). Trimming cost V 5 bases and J 8 bases, with 12 bases left between them. This CDR3 is built from 11 residues.